These T cell receptor beta chains were read from a single sample in a study of T cell repertoires in cytomegalovirus infection. TCRdb redid the calling of the reads with MiXCR, one entry per CDR3 protein. The data contain just under 500,000 distinct CDR3 sequences, roughly a third of them singletons. These receptors' antigens are unknown. The source material was cultured PBMCs, sampled from culture after CMV antigen stimulation. Receptors originate from a human donor in good health (CMV status not recorded). Some clones in this sample may be carry-over from other donors' samples. Both conserved end residues are part of each CDR3. The order of the fields is CDR3 protein, CDR3 DNA, D gene, clone size, V gene, J gene. D genes are given only for firm matches. Size is stated for part of the rows, as once, few or many counts, or as a class when the clone is expanded.

CASSESSGRITDTQYF	TGTGCCAGCAGTGAATCTAGCGGGAGGATCACAGATACGCAGTATTTT	TRBD2	few	TRBV6-1	TRBJ2-3
CASSVTSSPDTQYF	TGTGCCAGCAGCGTGACTAGCAGCCCAGATACGCAGTATTTT	TRBD2	many	TRBV7-2	TRBJ2-3
CASSLDRGLQYF	TGTGCCAGCAGCTTAGACAGGGGACTGCAGTACTTC	.	few	TRBV7-2	TRBJ2-7
CASSSQDRKSYGYTF	TGTGCCAGCAGCAGCCAGGACAGGAAATCCTATGGCTACACCTTC	TRBD1	few	TRBV4-2	TRBJ1-2
CASSQKPYEQYF	TGTGCCAGCAGTCAGAAACCCTACGAGCAGTACTTC	.	few	TRBV28	TRBJ2-7
CATSQGHEQETQYF	TGTGCCACCAGTCAGGGGCACGAGCAAGAGACCCAGTACTTC	.	.	TRBV15	TRBJ2-5
CASGTGLMDYGYTF	TGTGCCAGTGGGACAGGACTCATGGACTATGGCTACACCTTC	TRBD1	few	TRBV12-3/TRBV12-4	TRBJ1-2
CSASRGGPYNEQFF	TGCAGTGCTAGCCGCGGGGGCCCCTACAATGAGCAGTTCTTC	.	.	TRBV20-1	TRBJ2-1
CASSIGTQRTDTQYF	TGTGCCAGTAGTATCGGGACCCAACGCACAGATACGCAGTATTTT	.	few	TRBV19	TRBJ2-3
CAWSVGAGFYEQYF	TGTGCCTGGAGTGTGGGGGCGGGATTCTACGAGCAGTACTTC	.	once	TRBV30	TRBJ2-7
CASSLVGQAATGELFF	TGTGCCAGCAGCTTAGTTGGCCAGGCAGCCACCGGGGAGCTGTTTTTT	.	few	TRBV7-8	TRBJ2-2
CASSKTGTGYTIYF	TGTGCCAGCAGCAAGACAGGGACCGGCTACACCATATATTTT	TRBD1	.	TRBV7-2	TRBJ1-3
CASQSNSGTGELFF	TGTGCCAGCCAATCGAACTCAGGCACCGGGGAGCTGTTTTTT	.	.	TRBV6-2/TRBV6-3	TRBJ2-2
CASSSQGRRNTGELFF	TGTGCCAGCAGCTCGCAGGGACGGCGGAACACCGGGGAGCTGTTTTTT	.	.	TRBV7-2	TRBJ2-2
CAISPLNRGINEQFF	TGTGCCATCAGCCCCCTGAACAGGGGGATAAATGAGCAGTTCTTC	TRBD1	few	TRBV10-3	TRBJ2-1
CASSFAGNPGHGYTF	TGTGCCAGCAGTTTCGCCGGAAACCCCGGCCATGGCTACACCTTC	.	.	TRBV28	TRBJ1-2
CSARDTQGTTEAFF	TGCAGTGCTAGAGATACTCAGGGGACCACTGAAGCTTTCTTT	.	.	TRBV20-1	TRBJ1-1
CASSLGTSGRFYEQYF	TGTGCCAGCAGCCTGGGGACTAGCGGGAGGTTCTACGAGCAGTACTTC	TRBD2	few	TRBV7-9	TRBJ2-7